The 31 T cell receptor beta chains reported below all come from one sample, sequenced in a study of cytomegalovirus exposure and HLA in healthy donors (TCRdb year 2017). The library was made by the immunoSEQ multiplex PCR assay. The multiplex PCR relied on a mix of 60 forward primers for TCR Vbeta segments and 13 reverse primers for TCR Jbeta segments. The table comes from immuneACCESS by way of TCRdb, which keeps in-frame sequences with V and J called. Part of the clones is missing from these tables; in studies checked, under half for an unresolved V gene and the rest for unknown reasons. The sample profile shows more than 90,000 clones; around four fifths of them were found once. The ten largest clones take up 1.5% to 2.5% of the sample. The specimen was PBMCs. The receptor source for this set is a middle-aged man in good health and CMV-seronegative.

The rearrangement joins TRBV4-3 to TRBJ2-5; TRBD2 agrees at 16 bases. The J segment lost 4 bases and the V segment lost 0 bases, leaving 5 bases of the junction unmatched. Germline V gives CDR1 LGHNA, CDR2 YSLEER. The CDR3 runs to 18 residues. The CDR3 nucleotides read TGCGCCAGCAGCCAAGATCTGGGGACTAGCGGGAGGGTAGAGACCCAGTACTTC. It is translated as CASSQDLGTSGRVETQYF.

The rearrangement links TRBV30 to TRBJ1-6; no definite D call. CDR3 length equals 12 residues. V was shortened by 2 bases and J by 7 bases, with 6 bases between the two germline ends. Per the germline V gene, CDR1 is GTSNPN and CDR2 is SVGIG (reference sequence). CDR3 nucleotide sequence: TGTGCCTGGAGTCTATCCAATTCACCCCTCCACTTT. Translating gives CAWSLSNSPLHF.

This clone was seen only a few times. The chain recombines TRBV15 with TRBJ1-5; no reliable D call. V was pared by 8 bases and J by 2 bases, with 13 bases between. The CDR3 has 14 residues. Germline CDR1 LNHNV, CDR2 YYDKDF (reference sequence). This chain's CDR3 is CATRGQLGNQPQHF. The CDR3 bases are TGTGCCACCCGGGGTCAGTTGGGCAATCAGCCCCAGCATTTT.

The sample holds one count of this clone. This sequence joins TRBV19 and TRBJ2-1, with a possible D match to TRBD1 (5 bases). Per germline, CDR1 LNHDA and CDR2 SQIVND (reference sequence). V gave up 5 bases and J gave up 8 bases, with 10 bases separating them. This CDR3 contains 12 residues. The CDR3 bases are TGTGCCAGTAGTGACAGTTTCCATGAGCAGTTCTTC. It specifies CASSDSFHEQFF.

The sample holds a few counts of this clone. The genes are TRBV2 and TRBJ1-2; no clear D gene. Germline lookup yields CDR1 SNHLY and CDR2 FYNNEI. The CDR3 runs 13 residues. The V end was cut by 8 bases, the J end by 4 bases, with 14 bases between. CDR3 sequence reads: CASSEELAYGYTF. The CDR3 coding sequence is TGTGCCAGCTCCGAAGAGCTAGCCTATGGCTACACCTTC.

As DNA, the CDR3 is TGTGCCAGCAGCCTTGGCAGGAAAGCCCTCTACGAGCAGTACTTC. This codes for CASSLGRKALYEQYF. The V and J genes are TRBV5-8 and TRBJ2-7; no clear D. V was clipped by 4 bases and J by 3 bases, with 17 bases between them. CDR1 is SGHTS and CDR2 is YDEGEE in the germline V gene. The CDR3 runs 15 residues.

This clone was counted a single time. The chain is built from TRBV5-1 and TRBJ2-5, with 7 bases matching TRBD1. Per germline, CDR1 SGHRS and CDR2 YFSETQ. V lost 4 bases, J lost 4 bases, and 7 bases stayed unmatched. The CDR3 is made up of 14 amino acids. CDR3 nucleotide sequence: TGCGCCAGCAGCCAGGGACAGCCCGTAGAGACCCAGTACTTC. Translated, it gives CASSQGQPVETQYF.

The chain links TRBV11-2 to TRBJ2-2; 8 positions match TRBD1. The junction had 7 bases not matched to a gene; V was cut back by 7 bases and J by 0 bases. The germline gives CDR1 SGHAT, CDR2 FQNNGV. This CDR3 has 16 residues. CDR3 nucleotide sequence: TGTGCCAGCACCAAAGACAGGGGAGCGAACACCGGGGAGCTGTTTTTT. Translated: CASTKDRGANTGELFF.

The chain combines TRBV15 with TRBJ2-7, with D perhaps TRBD1 (5 bases). The CDR3 runs to 15 residues. Germline CDR1 is LNHNV and CDR2 is YYDKDF (reference sequence). Trimming shortened V by 4 bases and J by 1 base, and 14 bases separated the two germline ends. CDR3 sequence: CATSNDRTTSYEQYF. The CDR3 bases are TGTGCCACCAGCAACGACAGAACTACGTCCTACGAGCAGTACTTC.

This chain connects TRBV7-9 to TRBJ2-1; 11 bases are a match to TRBD2. CDR1 is SEHNR and CDR2 is FQNEAQ in the germline V gene (reference sequence). This CDR3 contains 17 residues. The V gene end was trimmed by 6 bases and the J gene end by 2 bases; junction bases not matched to a gene: 9. CDR3 amino acids: CASRSGTSGAPYNEQFF. The CDR3 bases are TGTGCCAGCAGATCCGGGACTAGCGGAGCCCCCTACAATGAGCAGTTCTTC.

The rearrangement joins TRBV19 to TRBJ2-3, with no clear D. This CDR3 comprises 14 residues. Germline V gene lookup returns CDR1 LNHDA and CDR2 SQIVND (reference sequence). Trimming removed 3 bases from V and 1 base from J, with 8 bases in between. DNA for the CDR3: TGTGCCAGTAGTATTGGAGCAGGCACAGATACGCAGTATTTT. Protein: CASSIGAGTDTQYF.

The chain recombines TRBV6-1 with TRBJ1-1, with TRBD1 identical over 8 bases. The CDR3 length is 13 residues. The germline V gene has CDR1 MNHNS and CDR2 SASEGT. V lost 7 bases and J lost 4; bases outside the gene matches: 5. CDR3 DNA sequence: TGTGCCAGCACCTGGGACAGGTTCACTGAAGCTTTCTTT. It specifies CASTWDRFTEAFF.

The chain uses TRBV29-1 and TRBJ1-2; D is perhaps TRBD1 (6 bases). The germline V gene has CDR1 SQVTM and CDR2 ANQGSEA. The V end lost 3 bases, the J end lost 3 bases, and 20 bases lay between the germline ends. The CDR3 consists of 16 residues. In DNA form, the CDR3 reads TGCAGCGTTGAGTCCGGACAGAACCCGCGAGACTATGGCTACACCTTC. It is translated as CSVESGQNPRDYGYTF.

V gene TRBV4-1 combines with J gene TRBJ1-3; the D is unclear. The germline V gene encodes CDR1 MGHRA and CDR2 YSYEKL. Trimming took 4 bases from V and 4 from J, leaving 14 bases between them. The CDR3 consists of 15 residues. The CDR3 region has the DNA TGCGCCAGCAGCCTCGGCCAGGCGGGGGGAAACACCATATATTTT. Its protein product is CASSLGQAGGNTIYF.

The gene calls are TRBV28 and TRBJ2-5, with a tentative D call TRBD2 (6 bases). Trimming pared 3 bases from V and 7 bases from J, leaving 9 bases between. Germline assignment: CDR1 MDHEN and CDR2 SYDVKM. The CDR3 extends over 12 amino acids. CDR3 in amino acids: CASSFREATQYF. As DNA, the CDR3 is TGTGCCAGCAGTTTTAGGGAGGCGACCCAGTACTTC.

The chain employs TRBV5-1 and TRBJ1-6, with 7 bases identical to TRBD1. The germline CDR1 and CDR2 sequences are SGHRS and YFSETQ. With V trimmed by 2 bases and J by 7 bases, 6 bases remained unmatched. The CDR3 is 15 residues long. The CDR3 region has the DNA TGCGCCAGCAGCTTAGACAGGGCCGCCAATTCACCCCTCCACTTT. Its translation is CASSLDRAANSPLHF.

The chain joins TRBV6-5 to TRBJ2-7, with D perhaps matching TRBD2 (6 bases). The CDR3 spans 13 residues. The germline V and J ends were trimmed by 7 bases and 2 bases, with 12 bases remaining between them. Per the germline V gene, CDR1 is MNHEY and CDR2 is SVGAGI. The CDR3 bases are TGTGCCAGCACCGACCCGGGGGCCTACGAGCAGTACTTC. Its translation: CASTDPGAYEQYF.

CDR3 in DNA: TGTGCCAGCACCCAATGGGTAGGGACTATAGAGACCCAGTACTTC. Protein: CASTQWVGTIETQYF. The chain uses TRBV27 and TRBJ2-5; TRBD2 agrees at 7 bases. The germline CDR1 and CDR2 sequences are MNHEY and SMNVEV (reference sequence). The CDR3 length is 15 residues. V trimming: 7 bases; J trimming: 4 bases; junction bases outside the gene matches: 12.

The CDR3 loop is CASSIAGLPYEQYF. DNA for the CDR3: TGTGCCAGTAGTATAGCAGGTCTCCCCTACGAGCAGTACTTC. V usage is TRBV19 and J usage is TRBJ2-5; D is uncertain. The DNA end lines up better with TRBJ2-7; the J call may be wrong. Germline-derived CDR1 and CDR2 are LNHDA and SQIVND (reference sequence). The CDR3 spans 14 residues.

The CDR3 loop is CASSSGGLSSYEQYF. DNA for the CDR3: TGTGCCAGCAGTTCTGGGGGACTCAGCTCCTACGAGCAGTACTTC. The V call is TRBV28, the J call TRBJ2-7; a possible D gene is TRBD2 (6 bases). Trimming took 4 bases from V and 0 from J, leaving 13 bases between them. The CDR3 has 15 residues. Germline-derived CDR1 and CDR2 are MDHEN and SYDVKM.

This clone was detected a few times. The J gene is TRBJ1-5, the V gene TRBV10-2, with D uncertain. This CDR3 comprises 13 residues. Deletions cut 8 bases from V and 7 bases from J, with 15 bases between. Germline V gene lookup returns CDR1 WSHSY and CDR2 SAAADI. As DNA, the CDR3 is TGCGCCAGCCGCTCGGGTCCGGGGCAGCCCCAGCATTTT. Amino acid sequence: CASRSGPGQPQHF.

The rearrangement uses TRBV5-1 and TRBJ2-3, with a possible D match to TRBD1 (6 bases). CDR1 and CDR2 (germline): SGHRS, YFSETQ. V was cut by 2 bases and J by 2 bases, with 12 bases left in between. The CDR3 contains 15 residues. CDR3: CASSFRGHITDTQYF. The CDR3 DNA follows: TGCGCCAGCAGCTTCCGGGGACATATCACAGATACGCAGTATTTT.

The CDR3 reads CAWSYYNEQFF. The CDR3 region has the DNA TGTGCCTGGAGTTACTACAATGAGCAGTTCTTC. The chain combines TRBV30 with TRBJ2-1, with D uncertain. The CDR3 has 11 residues. Germline V gene lookup returns CDR1 GTSNPN and CDR2 SVGIG (reference sequence). Trimming took 2 bases from V and 3 from J, leaving 2 bases between them.

Turning to this clone: One end of the junction fails to match germline, which may point to a read error. The V and J genes are TRBV7-9 and TRBJ1-2; 7 bases map to TRBD1. CDR3 length: 14 residues. Germline-derived CDR1 and CDR2 are SEHNR and FQNEAQ (reference sequence). Here the CDR3 reads CANSLRQGYYGYTF. The CDR3 bases are TGTGCCAACAGCTTACGACAGGGCTACTATGGCTACACCTTC.

This clone was counted only a few times. The V call is TRBV7-2, the J call TRBJ2-7; the D gene is possibly TRBD2 (6 bases). The V and J ends lost 5 bases and 2 bases respectively, with 13 bases between them. Germline V gives CDR1 SGHTA, CDR2 FQGNSA. The CDR3 contains 14 residues. In nucleotides, the CDR3 is TGTGCCAGCAGCGTAAGCGGGCGGGCCTACGAGCAGTACTTC. Its translation: CASSVSGRAYEQYF.

The sample holds one count of this clone. The chain is built from TRBV28 and TRBJ2-7; the D gene is possibly TRBD2 (7 bases). The CDR3 covers 18 residues. Germline CDR1 MDHEN, CDR2 SYDVKM. Between the trimmed V and J ends, which lost 4 bases and 7 bases, there was a span of 29 bases. CDR3 nucleotides: TGTGCCAGCAGTTCCGTACCGGGGGGCACAAACACCTTGTGGGAGCAGTACTTC. Protein product: CASSSVPGGTNTLWEQYF.

The genes are TRBV6-5 and TRBJ2-7, with 7 nucleotides matching TRBD2. V lost 2 bases and J lost 5; bases outside the gene matches: 6. CDR1 and CDR2 from the germline V gene are MNHEY and SVGAGI. The CDR3 totals 14 residues. CDR3 bases: TGTGCCAGCAGTTACGAGCGGGGTAAAGACGAGCAGTACTTC. This encodes CASSYERGKDEQYF.

The rearrangement links TRBV6-5 to TRBJ1-2; TRBD1 might be the D (6 bases). The V end lost 2 bases, the J end lost 6 bases, and 13 bases lay between the germline ends. Looked up from germline, CDR1 is MNHEY and CDR2 is SVGAGI. There are 14 residues in the CDR3. CDR3 nucleotides: TGTGCCAGCAGTTACACCGCAGGGACAAATGGCTACACCTTC. Translated, it gives CASSYTAGTNGYTF.

This clone was recorded once. This chain joins TRBV28 and TRBJ1-4, with 7 bases lining up with TRBD1. The CDR3 runs to 15 residues. Germline lookup yields CDR1 MDHEN and CDR2 SYDVKM. V shed 3 bases and J 6 bases; nucleotides not matched to a gene: 7. CDR3 nucleotides: TGTGCCAGCAGTTTTGACAGGGACCTTTATGAAAAACTGTTTTTT. Amino acid sequence: CASSFDRDLYEKLFF.

This chain connects TRBV19 to TRBJ2-3; D may be TRBD2 (5 bases). Germline loops: CDR1 LNHDA, CDR2 SQIVND (reference sequence). Trimming left V 4 bases short and J 4 bases short, with 9 bases between. There are 13 residues in the CDR3. The CDR3 region is CASSTGVPDTQYF. The DNA for the CDR3 is TGTGCCAGTAGTACCGGGGTTCCAGATACGCAGTATTTT.

V is TRBV19 and J is TRBJ1-5; D is possibly TRBD1 (6 bases). Trimming removed 7 bases from V and 7 bases from J, with 17 bases in between. Germline-derived CDR1 and CDR2 are LNHDA and SQIVND (reference sequence). The CDR3 is made up of 14 amino acids. The CDR3 region is CASTPAQQGQPQHF. The CDR3 nucleotides read TGTGCCAGTACTCCCGCACAACAGGGCCAGCCCCAGCATTTT.